These 15 T cell receptor beta chains originate from one sample sequenced in a study of blood T cell repertoires in COVID-19. Using immunoSEQ multiplex PCR, the repertoire was profiled, and TCRdb retains in-frame clones only, with some absent. The table records about 190,000 clones, about 83% of them present only once. The sample consisted of peripheral blood. All receptors derive from a woman aged 65 to 85 with active or convalescent COVID-19.

This chain joins TRBV2 and TRBJ2-7; 13 nucleotides align to TRBD2. The J segment lost 2 bases and the V segment lost 6 bases, leaving 10 bases of the junction unmatched. The germline gives CDR1 SNHLY, CDR2 FYNNEI. The CDR3 spans 17 residues. This CDR3 reads CASSLGLAGLMAYEQYF. DNA for the CDR3: TGTGCCAGCAGCCTGGGACTAGCGGGACTCATGGCCTACGAGCAGTACTTC.

This clone was observed a few times. This chain links TRBV9 with TRBJ2-1; D may be TRBD1 (7 bases). The V and J ends lost 3 bases and 0 bases respectively, with 19 bases between them. This CDR3 is built from 18 residues. Germline V lookup: CDR1 SGDLS, CDR2 YYNGEE. The CDR3 region is CASSASPNQGGSYNEQFF. For the CDR3, the DNA is TGTGCCAGCAGCGCGTCACCGAATCAGGGGGGCTCCTACAATGAGCAGTTCTTC.

The rearrangement joins TRBV27 to TRBJ2-3; TRBD1 agrees at 7 bases. CDR1 is MNHEY and CDR2 is SMNVEV in the germline V gene (reference sequence). The J segment lost 1 base and the V segment lost 7 bases, leaving 11 bases of the junction unmatched. The CDR3 is 16 amino acids. CDR3 DNA sequence: TGTGCCAGCAAAATGACACCTGGACAGGGCACAGATACGCAGTATTTT. Amino acid sequence: CASKMTPGQGTDTQYF.

The chain couples TRBV27 to TRBJ1-6; 8 bases fit TRBD1. This CDR3 contains 15 residues. Germline trimming cut 8 bases from V and 10 bases from J; bases unmatched to any gene: 13. Germline CDR1 reads MNHEY; CDR2 reads SMNVEV (reference sequence). This chain's CDR3 is CASQLRQGNGSPLHF. The CDR3 region has the DNA TGTGCCAGCCAGTTGCGACAGGGGAATGGCTCACCCCTCCACTTT.

The chain joins TRBV18 to TRBJ1-1; 7 nucleotides match TRBD1. CDR1 and CDR2 (germline): KGHSH, LQKENI. Trimming removed 4 bases from V and 4 bases from J; junction bases left unmatched: 9. This CDR3 comprises 15 residues. The CDR3: CASSQGGRGLTEAFF. CDR3 bases: TGTGCCAGCTCACAAGGGGGTAGGGGGCTCACTGAAGCTTTCTTT.

The chain carries TRBV6-6 and TRBJ1-2, with D uncertain. The CDR3 is made up of 13 amino acids. Germline V gene sequence: CDR1 MNHNY, CDR2 SVGAGI (reference sequence). Trimming left V 10 bases short and J 4 bases short, with 16 bases between. In nucleotides, the CDR3 is TGTGCCACCACGGAGAGGTCCGCCTATGGCTACACCTTC. Translated: CATTERSAYGYTF.

In its sample, this clone was seen a few times. The chain recombines TRBV19 with TRBJ1-2; weak D call: TRBD1 (5 bases). CDR3 size: 14 residues. Germline lookup yields CDR1 LNHDA and CDR2 SQIVND (reference sequence). V dropped 6 bases and J dropped 4 bases, with 15 bases sitting between them. CDR3 sequence reads: CASRPPGQGYGYTF. Written as DNA, the CDR3 is TGTGCCAGTAGGCCACCTGGCCAGGGCTATGGCTACACCTTC.

The rearrangement links TRBV16 to TRBJ2-7; D might be TRBD1 (6 bases). V shed 2 bases and J shed 1 base, with 15 bases lying between them. CDR3 length: 16 amino acids. Germline loops: CDR1 KGHSY, CDR2 FQNENV. In DNA, the CDR3 is TGTGCCAGCAGCCAAACAATGACAGGACCTTCCTACGAGCAGTACTTC. Encoded protein: CASSQTMTGPSYEQYF.

The J gene is TRBJ2-7, the V gene TRBV5-1, with D perhaps matching TRBD2 (5 bases). The V gene's germline CDR1 is SGHRS and CDR2 YFSETQ. V lost 4 bases to trimming and J lost 1 base, with 12 bases between them. The CDR3 totals 14 residues. The CDR3, as DNA: TGCGCCAGCAGCGTTAACTCGGGATCCTACGAGCAGTACTTC. Protein sequence: CASSVNSGSYEQYF.

V gene TRBV19 combines with J gene TRBJ2-3, with D perhaps TRBD1 (6 bases). This CDR3 is 17 amino acids long. V shed 6 bases and J shed 3 bases, with 22 bases lying between them. Germline CDR1 reads LNHDA; CDR2 reads SQIVND (reference sequence). CDR3 DNA sequence: TGTGCCAGTAGGATACCGAAGGGGGAAGTAGGGACAGATACGCAGTATTTT. Translated, it gives CASRIPKGEVGTDTQYF.

V and J are TRBV7-9 and TRBJ2-5; 10 bases line up with TRBD1. V gave up 4 bases and J gave up 2 bases; unmatched junction bases: 10. The V gene's germline CDR1 is SEHNR and CDR2 FQNEAQ (reference sequence). There are 17 residues in the CDR3. The CDR3, as DNA: TGTGCCAGCAGCTCGACAGGGGGCGTAACTCCTCAAGAGACCCAGTACTTC. Amino acid sequence: CASSSTGGVTPQETQYF.

J is TRBJ2-7 and V is TRBV5-1; 7 bases align to TRBD1. Per germline, CDR1 SGHRS and CDR2 YFSETQ. The CDR3 totals 17 residues. Trimming cost V 1 base and J 0 bases; bases outside gene matches: 10. CDR3 in amino acids: CASSLSPTGVSSYEQYF. CDR3 in DNA: TGCGCCAGCAGCTTGAGTCCCACAGGGGTGAGCTCCTACGAGCAGTACTTC.

Written as DNA, the CDR3 is TGCAGTGCTAGTTGGCCTAGCCGTCCGCGGAACACCGGGGAGCTGTTTTTT. It encodes CSASWPSRPRNTGELFF. The gene calls are TRBV20-1 and TRBJ2-2; tentative D call: TRBD2 (5 bases). The CDR3 spans 17 residues. Looked up from germline, CDR1 is DFQATT and CDR2 is SNEGSKA (reference sequence). V gave up 3 bases and J gave up 1 base, with 18 bases separating them.

This clone has a single count. The chain uses TRBV4-1 and TRBJ2-5; D is perhaps TRBD2 (5 bases). V lost 1 base to trimming and J lost 5 bases, with 11 bases between them. Germline V gives CDR1 MGHRA, CDR2 YSYEKL. This CDR3 contains 14 residues. The CDR3: CASSQGTSLETQYF. The CDR3 bases are TGCGCCAGCAGCCAAGGAACTAGTTTGGAGACCCAGTACTTC.

The chain carries TRBV7-9 and TRBJ1-5, with D hard to call. V dropped 1 base and J dropped 4 bases, with 8 bases sitting between them. The CDR3 extends over 14 amino acids. Germline assignment: CDR1 SEHNR and CDR2 FQNEAQ (reference sequence). The CDR3 here is CASSLGQINQPQHF. DNA for the CDR3: TGTGCCAGCAGCTTAGGGCAGATTAATCAGCCCCAGCATTTT.